One T cell receptor (beta chain) is described in this entry. Its cognate antigen is unknown. The entry originates in a study of T cell responses to AZD1222 COVID-19 vaccine. The study's findings and limits: After the peak T cell response, and only then, were repertoires sampled. Mapped onto spike, vaccine-associated CD4 TCRs spanned it and were dominant at 160-218 and 743-854.

The CDR3 runs to 14 residues. V shed 1 base and J shed 4 bases, with 11 bases lying between them. CDR1 and CDR2 from the germline V gene are SGHAT and FQNNGV. Using immunoSEQ multiplex PCR, the repertoire was profiled, and TCRdb retains in-frame clones only, with some absent. The sample carries 68,000 or so clones, about three quarters recorded once. Specimen: peripheral blood, collected on day 0 of AZD1222 vaccination. This chain links TRBV11-2 with TRBJ2-7; D might be TRBD1 (6 bases). This clonotype originated in an adult in good health. The CDR3 DNA follows: TGTGCCAGCAGCTTAGGGGGACAAATTTACGAGCAGTACTTC. This codes for CASSLGGQIYEQYF.